The next 10 T cell receptor beta chains were all read from a single sample in a study of blood T cell repertoires in COVID-19. The repertoire was sequenced with immunoSEQ multiplex PCR; TCRdb's copy has only in-frame clones and lacks some. Among approximately 230,000 clones, roughly 88% were seen once, and the ten largest hold approximately 2%. The sample taken for sequencing was peripheral blood. The source of these receptors is a woman aged 40 to 50 who had recovered from COVID-19.

V and J are TRBV30 and TRBJ1-2, with a weak D call TRBD1 (5 bases). Germline V gives CDR1 GTSNPN, CDR2 SVGIG (reference sequence). This CDR3 has 13 amino acids. V was pared by 0 bases and J by 4 bases, with 9 bases between. Here the CDR3 DNA reads TGTGCCTGGAGTGTAGGGGACTTCTATGGCTACACCTTC. It codes for CAWSVGDFYGYTF.

This sequence joins TRBV4-1 and TRBJ1-2; unclear D gene. Per germline, CDR1 MGHRA and CDR2 YSYEKL. This CDR3 has 13 amino acids. Trimming stripped 0 bases from V and 8 bases from J, with 10 bases between. This CDR3 is CASSQDQVLGYTF. As DNA, the CDR3 is TGCGCCAGCAGCCAAGATCAGGTTCTCGGCTACACCTTC.

This chain links TRBV30 with TRBJ1-3, with 7 positions matching TRBD1. The length of the CDR3 is 14 residues. Germline-derived CDR1 and CDR2 are GTSNPN and SVGIG (reference sequence). The V and J ends lost 2 bases and 4 bases, in that order; junction bases with no gene match: 5. CDR3 nucleotide sequence: TGTGCCTGGAGTTTGAGGACAGGAGGAAACACCATATATTTT. Encoded protein: CAWSLRTGGNTIYF.

The chain recombines TRBV24-1 with TRBJ2-1; weak D call: TRBD2 (6 bases). V lost 2 bases and J lost 5, with 12 bases in between. The CDR3 length is 15 residues. Per germline, CDR1 KGHDR and CDR2 SFDVKD. DNA of the CDR3: TGTGCCACCAGTGATTCGGGACGGAGGGACAATGAGCAGTTCTTC. Its protein is CATSDSGRRDNEQFF.

The chain is built from TRBV7-2 and TRBJ2-3, with TRBD2 identical over 12 bases. Per germline, CDR1 SGHTA and CDR2 FQGNSA. V dropped 4 bases and J dropped 0; count of bases not matched to a gene: 2. This CDR3 is 16 amino acids long. The CDR3 DNA reads TGTGCCAGCAGCTACGGACTAGCGGGAAGCACAGATACGCAGTATTTT. This codes for CASSYGLAGSTDTQYF. Supplemented by reference TRBV7-2 and TRBJ2-3, the full variable domain reads GAGVSQSPSNKVTEKGKDVELRCDPISGHTALYWYRQSLGQGLEFLIYFQGNSAPDKSGLPSDRFSAERTGGSVSTLTIQRTQQEDSAVYLCASSYGLAGSTDTQYFGPGTRLTVL.

The rearrangement joins TRBV6-6 to TRBJ1-1; TRBD1 agrees at 8 bases. CDR1 MNHNY and CDR2 SVGAGI come from the germline V gene (reference sequence). V shed 4 bases and J 7 bases; nucleotides not matched to a gene: 14. This CDR3 comprises 16 residues. CDR3: CASSSYSRGLAHEAFF. The CDR3, as DNA: TGTGCCAGCAGTTCCTACTCCAGGGGGCTAGCGCATGAAGCTTTCTTT.

This clone has more than one count but fewer than ten. The V call is TRBV4-1, the J call TRBJ1-1; no clear D. The CDR3 extends over 14 amino acids. Deletions cut 2 bases from V and 1 base from J, with 8 bases between. Per germline, CDR1 MGHRA and CDR2 YSYEKL. CDR3 DNA: TGCGCCAGCAGCCAAACGAGCCCGAACACTGAAGCTTTCTTT. Residues: CASSQTSPNTEAFF.

The rearrangement joins TRBV7-9 to TRBJ1-4; D gene unclear. Deletions cut 1 base from V and 4 bases from J, with 13 bases between. This CDR3 region has 16 residues. Germline lookup yields CDR1 SEHNR and CDR2 FQNEAQ (reference sequence). The CDR3 DNA sequence: TGTGCCAGCAGCTTAGTTACCCCGAGGCTTAATGAAAAACTGTTTTTT. Translation gives CASSLVTPRLNEKLFF.

The V call is TRBV4-1, the J call TRBJ2-7; tentatively, D is TRBD2 (5 bases). With 0 bases removed from V and 2 bases from J, the gap between germline ends came to 14 bases. The CDR3 extends over 16 amino acids. CDR1 is MGHRA and CDR2 is YSYEKL in the germline V gene. CDR3 protein: CASSQDGVAFTYEQYF. CDR3 nucleotide sequence: TGCGCCAGCAGCCAAGATGGGGTAGCGTTCACCTACGAGCAGTACTTC.

The rearrangement uses TRBV27 and TRBJ2-3; 12 bases fit TRBD2. The length of the CDR3 is 16 residues. Trimming removed 4 bases from V and 6 bases from J; junction bases left unmatched: 8. Germline-derived CDR1 and CDR2 are MNHEY and SMNVEV (reference sequence). CDR3 region: CASSSRLAGVSDTQYF. The DNA of the CDR3 is TGTGCCAGCAGTTCTCGACTAGCGGGAGTTTCTGATACGCAGTATTTT.